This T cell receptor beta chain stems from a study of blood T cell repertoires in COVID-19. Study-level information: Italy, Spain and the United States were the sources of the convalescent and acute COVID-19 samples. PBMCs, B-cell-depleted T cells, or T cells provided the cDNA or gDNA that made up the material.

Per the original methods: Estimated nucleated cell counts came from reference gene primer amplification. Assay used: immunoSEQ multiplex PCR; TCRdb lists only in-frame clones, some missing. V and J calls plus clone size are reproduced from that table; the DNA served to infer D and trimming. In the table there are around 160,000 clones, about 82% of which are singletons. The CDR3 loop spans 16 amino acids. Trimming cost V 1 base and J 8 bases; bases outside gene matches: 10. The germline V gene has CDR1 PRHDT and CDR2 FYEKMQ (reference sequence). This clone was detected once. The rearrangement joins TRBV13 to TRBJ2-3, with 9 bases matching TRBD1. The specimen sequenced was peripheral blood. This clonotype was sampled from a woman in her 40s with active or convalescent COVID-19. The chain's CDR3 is CASSLDPGQGMGTQYF. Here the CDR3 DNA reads TGTGCCAGCAGCTTAGACCCGGGACAGGGAATGGGTACGCAGTATTTT.